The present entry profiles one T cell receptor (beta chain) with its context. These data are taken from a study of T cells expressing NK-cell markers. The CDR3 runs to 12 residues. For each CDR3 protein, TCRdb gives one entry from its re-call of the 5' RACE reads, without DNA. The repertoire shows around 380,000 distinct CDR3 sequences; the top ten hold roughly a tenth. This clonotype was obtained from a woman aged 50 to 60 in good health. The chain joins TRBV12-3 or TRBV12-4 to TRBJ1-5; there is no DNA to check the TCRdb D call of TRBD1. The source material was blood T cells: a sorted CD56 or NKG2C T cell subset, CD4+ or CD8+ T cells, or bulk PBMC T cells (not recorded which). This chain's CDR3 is CASSLVTGTQHF.